Below, 13 T cell receptor beta chains from the same sample are listed, as sequenced in a study of blood T cell repertoires in COVID-19. The method was immunoSEQ multiplex PCR; TCRdb's version includes in-frame clones alone and lacks a portion of them. The repertoire includes about 210,000 clones, roughly 84% of them detected once, and approximately 7.2% sits in the top ten. The sequencing sample was made of PBMCs or T cells enriched from blood (not recorded which). These receptors all come from a man under 40 in a cohort exposed to, infected with or recovered from COVID-19 (not recorded which).

V gene TRBV7-9 combines with J gene TRBJ2-5; 11 nucleotides match TRBD1. Germline-derived CDR1 and CDR2 are SEHNR and FQNEAQ (reference sequence). The CDR3 is 15 residues long. V shed 5 bases, J shed 4 bases, and the junction held 6 bases outside the gene matches. The CDR3 region has the DNA TGTGCCAGCAGCCCAAGGACAGGGGGCGCAGAGACCCAGTACTTC. Translated, it gives CASSPRTGGAETQYF.

The CDR3 reads CASSEYRSGNYGYTF. CDR3 nucleotide sequence: TGTGCCAGCAGTGAATACAGGTCGGGCAACTATGGCTACACCTTC. The chain couples TRBV28 to TRBJ1-2; a weak D match, TRBD1 (5 bases). The germline gives CDR1 MDHEN, CDR2 SYDVKM. CDR3 length: 15 amino acids. V was shortened by 5 bases and J by 2 bases, with 15 bases between the two germline ends.

The CDR3 DNA reads TGTGCCAGCAGTGCCGGGACAGGCCCTCGGTACGAGCAGTACTTC. Translated: CASSAGTGPRYEQYF. The chain links TRBV2 to TRBJ2-7; 8 bases match TRBD1. With 4 bases clipped from V and 4 bases from J, the junction kept 9 bases outside the gene matches. This CDR3 has 15 amino acids. CDR1 is SNHLY and CDR2 is FYNNEI in the germline V gene.

J is TRBJ1-1 and V is TRBV4-3; D may be TRBD1 (5 bases). The CDR3 consists of 13 residues. The V end was cut by 0 bases, the J end by 5 bases, with 7 bases between. CDR1 is LGHNA and CDR2 is YSLEER in the germline V gene. CDR3 loop: CASSQDGGTEAFF. The CDR3 region has the DNA TGCGCCAGCAGCCAAGATGGGGGGACTGAAGCTTTCTTT.

The chain recombines TRBV27 with TRBJ1-2; D is unclear. The CDR3 consists of 15 residues. From germline, CDR1 is MNHEY and CDR2 SMNVEV (reference sequence). V was shortened by 5 bases and J by 2 bases, with 15 bases between the two germline ends. Here the CDR3 reads CASSRTSTWNYGYTF. The CDR3 DNA reads TGTGCCAGCAGTCGAACTAGTACATGGAACTATGGCTACACCTTC.

The chain couples TRBV4-1 to TRBJ2-1; D possibly corresponds to TRBD2 (5 bases). CDR1 and CDR2 (germline): MGHRA, YSYEKL. V was clipped by 4 bases and J by 8 bases, with 24 bases between them. The CDR3 length is 17 residues. CDR3 sequence (DNA): TGCGCCAGCAGCCCGGCGGGCGGGCCGACCCCTTCGGATGAGCAGTTCTTC. Its translation: CASSPAGGPTPSDEQFF.

This clone was seen just once. The chain joins TRBV19 to TRBJ1-5; D is perhaps TRBD1 (6 bases). In germline, CDR1 is LNHDA, CDR2 SQIVND (reference sequence). The germline V and J ends were trimmed by 8 bases and 1 base, with 12 bases remaining between them. CDR3 length: 14 residues. The CDR3 DNA is TGTGCCAGTGATAGGGGGGGGAGCAATCAGCCCCAGCATTTT. Amino acids: CASDRGGSNQPQHF. Combining the CDR3 with reference TRBV19 and TRBJ1-5 gives the whole variable domain DGGITQSPKYLFRKEGQNVTLSCEQNLNHDAMYWYRQDPGQGLRLIYYSQIVNDFQKGDIAEGYSVSREKKESFPLTVTSAQKNPTAFYLCASDRGGSNQPQHFGDGTRLSIL.

This chain joins TRBV11-3 and TRBJ2-1; TRBD2 might be the D (6 bases). Germline V lookup: CDR1 SGHNT, CDR2 YENEEA. V lost 2 bases, J lost 10 bases, and 18 bases lay in between. This CDR3 contains 15 residues. The CDR3 here is CASSLNSGLLTEQFF. The CDR3 nucleotides are TGTGCCAGCAGCTTAAATTCGGGACTCCTGACGGAGCAGTTCTTC.

This chain links TRBV19 with TRBJ1-5; 8 nucleotides line up with TRBD1. In germline, CDR1 is LNHDA, CDR2 SQIVND (reference sequence). The CDR3 spans 15 residues. The V segment lost 7 bases and the J segment 2 bases; nucleotides outside the gene matches: 7. CDR3 protein: CASIQDRAGNQPQHF. The CDR3 DNA is TGTGCCAGTATCCAGGACAGGGCGGGCAATCAGCCCCAGCATTTT.

The chain is built from TRBV27 and TRBJ1-1; D is undetermined. CDR3 length equals 13 residues. CDR1 and CDR2 (germline): MNHEY, SMNVEV (reference sequence). Trimming removed 3 bases from V and 10 bases from J, with 15 bases in between. Here the CDR3 reads CASSLIPWRLAFF. DNA of the CDR3: TGTGCCAGCAGTTTGATTCCATGGAGGTTAGCTTTCTTT.

The chain has TRBV7-3 and TRBJ2-2; 7 nucleotides match TRBD2. This CDR3 has 17 amino acids. CDR1 and CDR2 (germline): SGHTA, FQGTGA. The V segment lost 1 base and the J segment 6 bases; nucleotides outside the gene matches: 11. The CDR3 DNA is TGTGCCAGCAGCTTAAGAACAGCGAGACTAGCACCCGGGGAGCTGTTTTTT. Protein sequence: CASSLRTARLAPGELFF.

The V gene is TRBV7-8, the J gene TRBJ2-7; weak D call: TRBD1 (6 bases). There are 14 residues in the CDR3. Trimming removed 5 bases at V and 2 bases at J, with 13 bases between. Germline CDR1 reads SGHVS; CDR2 reads FQNEAQ. The chain's CDR3 is CASSPQGIPYEQYF. CDR3 nucleotide sequence: TGTGCCAGCAGCCCTCAGGGGATTCCCTACGAGCAGTACTTC.

The chain combines TRBV15 with TRBJ2-1; 12 positions agree with TRBD2. This CDR3 has 15 residues. The V gene's germline CDR1 is LNHNV and CDR2 YYDKDF (reference sequence). The V segment lost 4 bases and the J segment 7 bases; nucleotides outside the gene matches: 5. The CDR3 loop reads CATSTRTSGMNEQFF. The CDR3 DNA sequence: TGTGCCACCAGCACTCGGACTAGCGGGATGAATGAGCAGTTCTTC.